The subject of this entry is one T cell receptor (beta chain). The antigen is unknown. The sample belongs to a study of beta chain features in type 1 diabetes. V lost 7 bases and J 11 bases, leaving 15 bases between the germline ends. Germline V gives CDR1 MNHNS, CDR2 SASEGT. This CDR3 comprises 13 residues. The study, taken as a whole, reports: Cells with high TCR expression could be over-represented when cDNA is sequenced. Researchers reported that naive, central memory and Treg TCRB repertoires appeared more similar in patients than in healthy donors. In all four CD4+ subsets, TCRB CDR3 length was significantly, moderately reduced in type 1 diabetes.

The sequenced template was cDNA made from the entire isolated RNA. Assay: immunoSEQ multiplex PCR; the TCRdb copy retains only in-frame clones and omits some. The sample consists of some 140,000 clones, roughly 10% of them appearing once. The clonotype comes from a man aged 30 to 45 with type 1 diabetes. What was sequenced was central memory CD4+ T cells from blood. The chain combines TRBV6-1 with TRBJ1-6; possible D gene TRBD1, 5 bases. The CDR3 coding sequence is TGTGCCAGCATTGACAGATCTGGGCCACCCCTCCACTTT. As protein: CASIDRSGPPLHF.